The 9 T cell receptor beta chains presented below share a single source sample, sequenced in a study of blood T cell repertoires in COVID-19 (TCRdb year 2020). The method behind the library was the immunoSEQ multiplex PCR assay. TCRdb took over this immuneACCESS table, retaining in-frame rearrangements with V and J assigned. Such tables are incomplete; in checked studies, under half of the missing clones stem from an unresolved V gene, and the remainder is unexplained. The sample profile shows 200,000 to 300,000 clones; 75% to 90% of them were found once. The top ten clones comprise just under 2% of the sample. Source material: peripheral blood. These receptors originate from a man aged 25 to 45 with active or convalescent COVID-19.

The CDR3 nucleotides are TGTGCCAGCAGTTACTCCCCAGGGTATGGCTACACCTTC. It encodes CASSYSPGYGYTF. J is TRBJ1-2 and V is TRBV6-5; D may be TRBD1 (5 bases). This CDR3 comprises 13 residues. Germline V gives CDR1 MNHEY, CDR2 SVGAGI. Trimming cost V 0 bases and J 5 bases, with 7 bases left between them.

V usage is TRBV5-5 and J usage is TRBJ2-6, with a possible D match to TRBD2 (5 bases). V shed 4 bases and J shed 0 bases, with 20 bases lying between them. CDR3 length: 19 residues. Germline loops: CDR1 SGHKS, CDR2 YYEKEE (reference sequence). CDR3 nucleotides: TGTGCCAGCAGCCTAGCCCCAACTGGGCTTATCTCTGGGGCCAACGTCCTGACTTTC. As protein: CASSLAPTGLISGANVLTF. The complete variable domain, with remaining parts taken from reference TRBV5-5 and TRBJ2-6, reads DAGVTQSPTHLIKTRGQQVTLRCSPISGHKSVSWYQQVLGQGPQFIFQYYEKEERGRGNFPDRFSARQFPNYSSELNVNALLLGDSALYLCASSLAPTGLISGANVLTFGAGSRLTVL.

This clone was picked up one time. The V gene is TRBV3-1 (or the pseudogene TRBV3-2), the J gene TRBJ1-3; D call uncertain. There are 12 residues in the CDR3. The V end was cut by 3 bases, the J end by 7 bases, with 7 bases between. Germline CDR1 is LGHDT and CDR2 is YNNKEL (reference sequence). The CDR3: CASSHAGNTIYF. DNA for the CDR3: TGTGCCAGCAGCCACGCCGGTAACACCATATATTTT.

The chain couples TRBV7-8 to TRBJ2-5, with 12 bases lining up with TRBD2. Trimming at V came to 5 bases and at J to 5 bases, leaving 15 bases not matched to a gene. The germline V gene has CDR1 SGHVS and CDR2 FQNEAQ. The CDR3 extends over 18 amino acids. CDR3 sequence reads: CASSLRGLAGGPRETQYF. DNA of the CDR3: TGTGCCAGCAGCCTTAGAGGCCTAGCGGGGGGGCCTCGGGAGACCCAGTACTTC.

J is TRBJ2-3 and V is TRBV4-2, with 8 bases aligning to TRBD2. V trimming: 0 bases; J trimming: 6 bases; junction bases outside the gene matches: 8. Per the germline V gene, CDR1 is LGHNA and CDR2 is YNFKEQ. The CDR3 consists of 16 residues. The CDR3 sequence: CASSQEGSGARDTQYF. CDR3 DNA sequence: TGTGCCAGCAGCCAAGAGGGTAGCGGGGCCCGGGATACGCAGTATTTT.

This clone appeared a single time. The chain links TRBV5-4 to TRBJ1-1, with D tentatively TRBD1 (5 bases). The V end was cut by 4 bases, the J end by 1 base, with 11 bases between. Germline-derived CDR1 and CDR2 are SGHNT and YYREEE (reference sequence). The length of the CDR3 is 14 residues. DNA for the CDR3: TGTGCCAGCAGCGGCGGGGGAGCGAACACTGAAGCTTTCTTT. Its translation: CASSGGGANTEAFF.

This rearrangement joins TRBV2 to TRBJ2-7, with TRBD2 matching over 7 bases. Germline CDR1 SNHLY, CDR2 FYNNEI. The CDR3 totals 11 residues. The V gene end was trimmed by 11 bases and the J gene end by 6 bases; junction bases not matched to a gene: 7. CDR3 amino acids: CAVSGGPEQYF. The CDR3 DNA reads TGTGCCGTCTCGGGGGGTCCCGAGCAGTACTTC.

The chain is built from TRBV6-4 and TRBJ1-2, with 9 bases aligning to TRBD1. Germline lookup yields CDR1 MRHNA and CDR2 SNTAGT. The CDR3 loop spans 15 amino acids. The junction had 11 bases not matched to a gene; V was cut back by 5 bases and J by 7 bases. The CDR3 spells CASSPDRGRLSGYTF. CDR3 sequence (DNA): TGTGCCAGCAGTCCAGACAGGGGGAGATTAAGTGGCTACACCTTC.

The rearrangement uses TRBV12-3 or TRBV12-4 and TRBJ1-1; TRBD1 matches at 8 bases. The V gene end was trimmed by 3 bases and the J gene end by 10 bases; junction bases not matched to a gene: 4. The CDR3 is 12 amino acids. CDR3: CASSLDRARAFF. The CDR3 bases are TGTGCCAGCAGTTTGGACAGGGCTCGAGCTTTCTTT.